This TCR beta chain was profiled in a study of T-cell reconstitution after alpha-beta-depleted transplantation in children. The V end was cut by 9 bases, the J end by 4 bases, with 12 bases between. The CDR3 covers 12 residues. Using unique molecular identifiers, the investigators prepared the TCRbeta library. In TCRdb, the PCR reads were re-called with MiXCR into one record per CDR3 protein. The sample includes roughly 500,000 distinct CDR3 sequences, under 15% of them seen just once. The specimen was PBMCs from the stem cell graft donor, collected from the stem cell graft. The chain uses TRBV12-3 or TRBV12-4 and TRBJ1-1; D not resolved. The sequence was obtained from a human donor who donated a stem cell graft to a child with combined immunodeficiency. CDR3 amino acids: CASAVGSTEAFF. In nucleotides, the CDR3 is TGTGCCAGTGCTGTGGGTAGCACTGAAGCTTTCTTT.